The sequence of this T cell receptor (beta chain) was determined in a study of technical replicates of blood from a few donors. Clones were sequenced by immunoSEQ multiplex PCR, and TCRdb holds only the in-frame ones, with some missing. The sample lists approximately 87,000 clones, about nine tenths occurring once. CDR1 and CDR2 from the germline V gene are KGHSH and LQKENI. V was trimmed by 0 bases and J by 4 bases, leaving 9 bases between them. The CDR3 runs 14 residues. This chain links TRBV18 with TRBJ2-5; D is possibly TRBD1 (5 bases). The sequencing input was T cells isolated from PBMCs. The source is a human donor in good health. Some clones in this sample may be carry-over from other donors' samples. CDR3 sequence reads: CASSPPTVVETQYF. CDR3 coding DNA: TGTGCCAGCTCACCACCGACAGTTGTAGAGACCCAGTACTTC.